One and the same sample provided the 21 T cell receptor beta chains below, sequenced in a study of T cell clones after liver transplantation. The method was immunoSEQ multiplex PCR; TCRdb's version includes in-frame clones alone and lacks a portion of them. The table lists tens of thousands of clones, 80% to 85% of them singletons, with around 0.45% in the top ten. The sample here was CD4+ T cells from blood, taken 46 months after liver transplant. The source is a human patient who received a liver transplant. Some of the T cells might come from the graft donor.

This clone was counted a single time. V is TRBV11-2 and J is TRBJ1-1, with a tentative D call TRBD1 (5 bases). V lost 5 bases, J lost 4 bases, and 29 bases lay in between. CDR1 SGHAT and CDR2 FQNNGV come from the germline V gene. The CDR3 is 19 amino acids. The CDR3 here is CASSPRTIRDLSVATEAFF. CDR3 DNA sequence: TGTGCCAGCAGCCCGAGAACCATTAGGGACCTGAGTGTTGCCACTGAAGCTTTCTTT.

Notes on this clone: The germline gene is not matched at one end of the junction; a read error may be the cause. The gene calls are TRBV5-1 and TRBJ2-3, with 9 bases lining up with TRBD1. Germline V gives CDR1 SGHRS, CDR2 YFSETQ. The CDR3 length is 13 residues. CDR3 nucleotide sequence: TGCGCCAGCAGCTTGGACCCCGGGACAGGGTCCTTTTTT. Translation: CASSLDPGTGSFF. The variable domain in full, completed from reference TRBV5-1 and TRBJ2-3, reads KAGVTQTPRYLIKTRGQQVTLSCSPISGHRSVSWYQQTPGQGLQFLFEYFSETQRNKGNFPGRFSGRQFSNSRSEMNVSTLELGDSALYLCASSLDPGTGSFFGPGTRLTVL.

This clone was detected once. The chain employs TRBV7-6 and TRBJ2-1; D is possibly TRBD2 (5 bases). V shed 1 base and J shed 7 bases, with 17 bases lying between them. There are 16 residues in the CDR3. The germline V gene encodes CDR1 SGHVS and CDR2 FNYEAQ. This CDR3 reads CASSLESGRGLNEQFF. CDR3 DNA: TGTGCCAGCAGCTTAGAGAGCGGTCGAGGGTTGAATGAGCAGTTCTTC. Complete variable domain (other parts from reference TRBV7-6 and TRBJ2-1): GAGVSQSPRYKVTKRGQDVALRCDPISGHVSLYWYRQALGQGPEFLTYFNYEAQQDKSGLPNDRFSAERPEGSISTLTIQRTEQRDSAMYRCASSLESGRGLNEQFFGPGTRLTVL.

The DNA of the CDR3 is TGCAGCGTTTCTAGGGGTGAGGGTGGCTACACCTTC. It translates to CSVSRGEGGYTF. The chain employs TRBV29-1 and TRBJ1-2; D possibly corresponds to TRBD1 (5 bases). Germline V CDR1 and CDR2: SQVTM, ANQGSEA. This CDR3 comprises 12 residues. V was cut by 5 bases and J by 7 bases, with 14 bases left in between. The full variable domain, completed using reference TRBV29-1 and TRBJ1-2, is SAVISQKPSRDICQRGTSLTIQCQVDSQVTMMFWYRQQPGQSLTLIATANQGSEATYESGFVIDKFPISRPNLTFSTLTVSNMSPEDSSIYLCSVSRGEGGYTFGSGTRLTVV.

The V gene is TRBV7-2, the J gene TRBJ1-2, with a tentative D call TRBD1 (6 bases). V lost 5 bases and J lost 3, with 10 bases in between. Germline assignment: CDR1 SGHTA and CDR2 FQGNSA. The length of the CDR3 is 13 residues. In DNA form, the CDR3 reads TGTGCCAGCAGCCCAGGACAGCACTATGGCTACACCTTC. Amino acids: CASSPGQHYGYTF.

This clone is a singleton in its sample. The rearrangement joins TRBV11-1 to TRBJ2-3; D gene unclear. The length of the CDR3 is 14 residues. The germline V gene has CDR1 SGHAT and CDR2 FQDESV (reference sequence). V was pared by 0 bases and J by 4 bases, with 8 bases between. The CDR3 loop is CASSLAWPPDTQYF. CDR3 coding DNA: TGTGCCAGCAGCTTAGCGTGGCCTCCAGATACGCAGTATTTT.

V gene TRBV7-2 combines with J gene TRBJ2-1, with D possibly called TRBD1 or TRBD2 (5 bases each). Germline V gene lookup returns CDR1 SGHTA and CDR2 FQGNSA. This CDR3 comprises 17 residues. V dropped 5 bases and J dropped 2 bases, with 19 bases sitting between them. CDR3 protein: CASSPQGALATYNEQFF. The CDR3 bases are TGTGCCAGCAGCCCCCAGGGAGCCCTAGCCACCTACAATGAGCAGTTCTTC.

This clone is medium-sized (0.01 to 0.1%). J is TRBJ1-5 and V is TRBV30; 7 bases are a match to TRBD1. Trimming at V came to 0 bases and at J to 2 bases, leaving 4 bases not matched to a gene. Germline assignment: CDR1 GTSNPN and CDR2 SVGIG (reference sequence). This CDR3 region has 15 residues. The CDR3: CAWSVGTGGNQPQHF. The CDR3, as DNA: TGTGCCTGGAGTGTAGGTACAGGGGGCAATCAGCCCCAGCATTTT.

The chain has TRBV7-9 and TRBJ2-3; 7 bases fit TRBD1. Germline trimming cut 5 bases from V and 4 bases from J; bases unmatched to any gene: 15. There are 17 residues in the CDR3. In germline, CDR1 is SEHNR, CDR2 FQNEAQ (reference sequence). CDR3 bases: TGTGCCAGCAGCCCCGCCAGGGGTAGGGGGCGAGCAGATACGCAGTATTTT. It is translated as CASSPARGRGRADTQYF.

The gene calls are TRBV6-1 and TRBJ1-2; no clear D gene. CDR1 and CDR2 (germline): MNHNS, SASEGT. V lost 8 bases and J 4 bases, leaving 11 bases between the germline ends. The CDR3 is 12 residues long. CDR3 nucleotide sequence: TGTGCCAGCTCAACCGGGCTCTATGGCTACACCTTC. As protein: CASSTGLYGYTF.

V is TRBV18 and J is TRBJ2-7; 7 nucleotides line up with TRBD2. Germline lookup yields CDR1 KGHSH and CDR2 LQKENI. V gave up 6 bases and J gave up 3 bases; unmatched junction bases: 20. The CDR3 loop spans 18 amino acids. The CDR3 region is CASSQSPEDSGSFYEQYF. The CDR3 DNA sequence: TGTGCCAGCTCCCAATCCCCCGAAGATAGCGGGTCCTTCTACGAGCAGTACTTC.

The gene calls are TRBV27 and TRBJ2-6; D gene unclear. The CDR3 is 12 amino acids. The V end lost 4 bases, the J end lost 7 bases, and 5 bases lay between the germline ends. CDR1 is MNHEY and CDR2 is SMNVEV in the germline V gene (reference sequence). The CDR3 DNA reads as TGTGCCAGCAGTTCACTTGCCAACGTCCTGACTTTC. Protein product: CASSSLANVLTF.

The chain joins TRBV5-1 to TRBJ2-3, with 9 bases lining up with TRBD1. The CDR3 loop spans 17 amino acids. With 4 bases clipped from V and 4 bases from J, the junction kept 13 bases outside the gene matches. Germline values: CDR1 SGHRS, CDR2 YFSETQ. The CDR3 loop is CASSQAAPGQGPDTQYF. The DNA of the CDR3 is TGCGCCAGCAGCCAAGCCGCCCCGGGACAGGGACCAGATACGCAGTATTTT.

The chain joins TRBV7-9 to TRBJ1-4; 9 nucleotides line up with TRBD1. V shed 3 bases, J shed 8 bases, and the junction held 1 base outside the gene matches. Germline CDR1 and CDR2: SEHNR and FQNEAQ (reference sequence). This CDR3 contains 13 residues. The CDR3 reads CASSFGTGEKLFF. As DNA, the CDR3 is TGTGCCAGCAGCTTTGGGACAGGGGAAAAACTGTTTTTT.

The chain has TRBV7-9 and TRBJ1-2; D not certain. This CDR3 spans 14 amino acids. CDR1 and CDR2 (germline): SEHNR, FQNEAQ (reference sequence). V lost 5 bases and J 7 bases, leaving 17 bases between the germline ends. The CDR3 loop is CASSPPRRDGGYTF. For the CDR3, the DNA is TGTGCCAGCAGCCCCCCACGGAGGGATGGTGGCTACACCTTC.

The V call is TRBV7-9, the J call TRBJ2-5, with TRBD2 matching 9 bases. The germline V gene has CDR1 SEHNR and CDR2 FQNEAQ (reference sequence). CDR3 length: 15 residues. The trim removed 3 bases at V and 4 bases at J, leaving 6 bases unmatched. The CDR3 DNA reads TGTGCCAGCAGCTTCTTGTTAGCGGGAGCAGAGACCCAGTACTTC. This sequence encodes CASSFLLAGAETQYF.

In this sample, this clone turned up once. The V call is TRBV7-2, the J call TRBJ2-7; TRBD2 matches at 8 bases. This CDR3 has 17 amino acids. Per the germline V gene, CDR1 is SGHTA and CDR2 is FQGNSA. After removal of 2 bases from V and 4 bases from J, the junction contained 13 bases not matched to a gene. CDR3: CASSLHPPGLVLYEQYF. CDR3 nucleotides: TGTGCCAGCAGCTTACACCCCCCGGGACTAGTCCTATACGAGCAGTACTTC.

V is TRBV19 and J is TRBJ1-4, with D possibly being TRBD1 (5 bases). V lost 10 bases to trimming and J lost 3 bases, with 12 bases between them. CDR1 and CDR2 from the germline V gene are LNHDA and SQIVND (reference sequence). The CDR3 loop spans 13 amino acids. The DNA for the CDR3 is TGTGCCACCGGGGTGGGGGCTAATGAAAAACTGTTTTTT. Its translation is CATGVGANEKLFF.

As DNA, the CDR3 is TGTGCCAGCAGCCCTAAATCCGGGACAACGAACACCGGGGAGCTGTTTTTT. It encodes CASSPKSGTTNTGELFF. This chain uses TRBV9 with TRBJ2-2, with D perhaps TRBD1 (6 bases). Trimming shortened V by 4 bases and J by 0 bases, and 16 bases separated the two germline ends. Per the germline V gene, CDR1 is SGDLS and CDR2 is YYNGEE. This CDR3 is 17 amino acids long.

This sequence joins TRBV28 and TRBJ2-5; tentatively, D is TRBD1 or TRBD2 (6 bases each). This CDR3 contains 15 residues. V was cut by 3 bases and J by 2 bases, with 13 bases left in between. Germline loops: CDR1 MDHEN, CDR2 SYDVKM. The CDR3 spells CASSFWGANQETQYF. The CDR3 nucleotides are TGTGCCAGCAGTTTTTGGGGGGCGAATCAAGAGACCCAGTACTTC.

The chain carries TRBV18 and TRBJ1-1, with 10 bases aligning to TRBD1. Germline V gives CDR1 KGHSH, CDR2 LQKENI. With 3 bases clipped from V and 5 bases from J, the junction kept 9 bases outside the gene matches. The length of the CDR3 is 16 residues. The CDR3 coding sequence is TGTGCCAGCTCACCTGCCCGGACAGGGGGGCAGACTGAAGCTTTCTTT. It codes for CASSPARTGGQTEAFF.